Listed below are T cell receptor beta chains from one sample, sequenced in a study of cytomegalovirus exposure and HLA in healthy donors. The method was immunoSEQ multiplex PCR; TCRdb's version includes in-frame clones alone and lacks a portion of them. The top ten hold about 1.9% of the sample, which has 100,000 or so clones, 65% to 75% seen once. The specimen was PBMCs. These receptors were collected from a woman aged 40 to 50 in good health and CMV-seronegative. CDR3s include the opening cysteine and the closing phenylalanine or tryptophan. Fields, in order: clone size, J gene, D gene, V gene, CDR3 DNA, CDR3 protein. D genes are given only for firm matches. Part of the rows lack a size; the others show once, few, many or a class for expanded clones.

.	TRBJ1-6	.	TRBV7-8	TGTGCCAGCAGCTTACAGGGGCAAGGGTATAATTCACCCCTCCACTTT	CASSLQGQGYNSPLHF
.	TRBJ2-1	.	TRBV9	TGTGCCAGCAGCTTCGCGGACTCAAGTGAGCAGTTCTTC	CASSFADSSEQFF
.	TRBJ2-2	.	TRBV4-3	TGCGCCAGCAGCCATAGTCCGAACACCGGGGAGCTGTTTTTT	CASSHSPNTGELFF
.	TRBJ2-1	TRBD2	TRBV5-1	TGCGCCAGCAGTTTCGGGACTAGCGGGGGACGGGTAGATGAGCAGTTCTTC	CASSFGTSGGRVDEQFF
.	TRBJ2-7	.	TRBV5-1	TGCGCCAGCAGCGTAGGAGGTCCGTACGAGCAGTACTTC	CASSVGGPYEQYF
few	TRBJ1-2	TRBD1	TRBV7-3	TGTGCCAGCAGCCCCGGACAGGGTCTTGGCTACACCTTC	CASSPGQGLGYTF
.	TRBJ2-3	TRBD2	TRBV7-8	TGTGCCAGCAGCCGTAGCGGGGGATCTAGCACAGATACGCAGTATTTT	CASSRSGGSSTDTQYF
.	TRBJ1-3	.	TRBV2	TGTGCCAGCAGTGTAGGGGGATCTGGAAACACCATATATTTT	CASSVGGSGNTIYF
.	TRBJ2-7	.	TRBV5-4	TGTGCCAGCAGCTTGGGACTTAGGGACACTCCCTACGAGCAGTACTTC	CASSLGLRDTPYEQYF
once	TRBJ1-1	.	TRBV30	TGTGCCCATCACTCAGCGACAGGCTACACTGAAGCTTTCTTT	CAHHSATGYTEAFF
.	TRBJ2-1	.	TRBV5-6	TGTGCCAGCAGCTTGTTGGCCCATCCCTGGGAGCAGTTCTTC	CASSLLAHPWEQFF
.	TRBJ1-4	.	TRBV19	TGTGCCAGTAGACCCGGGAGGAGGGATGAAAAACTGTTTTTT	CASRPGRRDEKLFF
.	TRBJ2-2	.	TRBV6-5	TGTGCCAGCTCGCGAACCACCGGGGAGCTGTTTTTT	CASSRTTGELFF
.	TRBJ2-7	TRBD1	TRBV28	TGTGCCAGCAGTCGAATCGGGACAGGGGTCTCCTACGAGCAGTACTTC	CASSRIGTGVSYEQYF
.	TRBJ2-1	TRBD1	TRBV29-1	TGCAGCGCAGGACCCGGGACAGGGGGCCATAATGAGCAGTTCTTC	CSAGPGTGGHNEQFF
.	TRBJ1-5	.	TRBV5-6	TGTGCCAGCAGCTTCGGGGGAAATCAGCCCCAGCATTTT	CASSFGGNQPQHF
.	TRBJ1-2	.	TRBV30	TGTGCCTGGCACCTTGACTTCTATGGCTACACCTTC	CAWHLDFYGYTF
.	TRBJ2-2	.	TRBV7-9	TGTGCCAGCAGCTTAGTAGGACACAACACCGGGGAGCTGTTTTTT	CASSLVGHNTGELFF
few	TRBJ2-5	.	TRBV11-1	TGTGCCAGCAGTATCGAAGAGACCCAGTACTTC	CASSIEETQYF
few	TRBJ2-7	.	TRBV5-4	TGTGCCAGCAGCTCACAGGGCTTACCATCCTACGAGCAGTACTTC	CASSSQGLPSYEQYF
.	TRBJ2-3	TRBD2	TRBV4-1	TGCGCCAGCAGCGGGACTAGCGGGCTATACACAGATACGCAGTATTTT	CASSGTSGLYTDTQYF
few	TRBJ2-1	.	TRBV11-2	TGTGCCAGCAGCAGTTTAGCGGTATCCTACAATGAGCAGTTCTTC	CASSSLAVSYNEQFF
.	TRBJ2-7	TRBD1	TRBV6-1	TGTGCCAGCAGTGAAGGACCTAGGGGGCCCTACTACGAGCAGTACTTC	CASSEGPRGPYYEQYF
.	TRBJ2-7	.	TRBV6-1	TGTGCCAGCGACCGGGACACCATTTACGAGCAGTACTTC	CASDRDTIYEQYF
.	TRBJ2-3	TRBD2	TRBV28	TGTGCCAGCAGTTTTCTGTCCAAGGCTAGCGGGAGAGCAGATACGCAGTATTTT	CASSFLSKASGRADTQYF
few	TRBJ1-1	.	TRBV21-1	TGTGCCAGCAGCAAAGCGGGACAGGGAATCATGAACACTGAAGCTTTCTTT	CASSKAGQGIMNTEAFF
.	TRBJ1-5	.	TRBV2	TGTGCCAGCAGTGACTTAGCGACAGGTCAGCCCCAGCATTTT	CASSDLATGQPQHF
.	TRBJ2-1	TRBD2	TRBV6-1	TGTGCCAGCGGAAGCGGGAGGTGGGATGAGCAGTTCTTC	CASGSGRWDEQFF
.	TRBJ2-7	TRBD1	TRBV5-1	TGCGCCAGCAGCGGGGCCGGGACAGGGTCCCTTTACGAGCAGTACTTC	CASSGAGTGSLYEQYF
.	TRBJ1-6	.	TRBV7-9	TGTTCCAGCAGCTTCAACAGAGATAATTCACCCCTCCACTTT	CSSSFNRDNSPLHF
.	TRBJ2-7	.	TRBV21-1	TGTGCCAGCAGCCCTTCGGGACTTTACTACGAGCAGTACTTC	CASSPSGLYYEQYF
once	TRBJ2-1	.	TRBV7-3	TGTGCCAGCAGCCCCGGGGCAGGGACAAATGAGCAGTTCTTC	CASSPGAGTNEQFF
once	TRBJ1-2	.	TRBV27	TGTGCCAGCAGTCCGGCCGGGAACTATGGCTACACCTTC	CASSPAGNYGYTF
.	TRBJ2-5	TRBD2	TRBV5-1	TGCGCCAGCTCCGGGACTAGCGGGAGAAGGGATGAGACCCAGTACTTC	CASSGTSGRRDETQYF
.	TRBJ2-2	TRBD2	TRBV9	TGTGCCAGCAGCGTAGTGGAGGGAGGGCCGGGGACCGGGGAGCTGTTTTTT	CASSVVEGGPGTGELFF